This T cell receptor (beta chain) is drawn from a study of regulatory T cells in long-lasting Graves disease. To make TCR beta libraries, researchers used iRepertoire HTBI primers and Arm-PCR of CDR3 regions. In TCRdb, the multiplex PCR reads were re-called with MiXCR into one record per CDR3 protein. The table has 370,000 or so distinct CDR3 sequences, roughly 16% seen once. The V end was cut by 2 bases, the J end by 1 base, with 11 bases between. Germline assignment: CDR1 MNHEY and CDR2 SMNVEV (reference sequence). CDR3 length equals 15 residues. This clonotype appeared many times. Time point denoted: newly diagnosed GD, antithyroid drugs for less than 3 months. The TCR library was prepared using RNA isolated from PBMCs. Graves' disease diagnosis followed American Thyroid Association guidelines. These data were also reused for a study on T cells in Graves' hyperthyroidism and ophthalmopathy.

The sequencing here drew on peripheral blood mononuclear cells (PBMCs), taken at new diagnosis, from a patient treated with antithyroid drugs. The chain links TRBV27 to TRBJ1-1; D is undetermined. This clonotype originated in a woman younger than 35 with Graves disease. CDR3 DNA: TGTGCCAGCAGTTTAACGGGGATTAGGAACACTGAAGCTTTCTTT. Translation gives CASSLTGIRNTEAFF.